This T cell receptor beta chain emerged from a study of blood T cell repertoires in COVID-19. Study-level information: Spain, Italy and the United States supplied samples that represented acute and convalescent COVID-19. The analysed material was cDNA or gDNA that came from T cells, B-cell-depleted T cells, or PBMCs.

Looked up from germline, CDR1 is LNHDA and CDR2 is SQIVND (reference sequence). CDR3 length equals 14 residues. Trimming took 7 bases from V and 4 from J; bases not matched to a gene: 6. Under the authors' procedure: Nucleated cell counts were estimated from reference gene primer amplification. Libraries were prepared by immunoSEQ multiplex PCR; TCRdb keeps only in-frame clonotypes and omits some of them. That table gives V, J and clone size, and the DNA gave D and trimming. The sample includes 14,000 or so clones, 73% of them seen just once. The sequenced sample consisted of peripheral blood. The rearrangement uses TRBV19 and TRBJ1-5; 8 nucleotides line up with TRBD1. The receptor comes from a man between 65 and 80 years old with acute or convalescent COVID-19. The CDR3 region has the DNA TGTGCCAGTAAACGCGGGACAGGAAATCAGCCCCAGCATTTT. Translating gives CASKRGTGNQPQHF.